The rows below give T cell receptor beta chains drawn from one sample of a study of blood T cell repertoires in COVID-19. The data were produced by immunoSEQ multiplex PCR, yet TCRdb's version contains in-frame clones alone and is incomplete. This sample yields hundreds of thousands of clones, of which about 86% are seen a single time; about 10% belongs to the top ten. Source material: PBMCs or T cells enriched from blood (not recorded which). The receptors were sampled from a woman aged 45 to 65 who had recovered from COVID-19. Each CDR3 is given with its conserved first and last residue. The D gene is left open where the match is weak. Not every row has a clone size; where given, it reads once, few, many or a size class.

v_gene	d_gene	abundance	j_gene	CDR3nt	CDR3aa
TRBV6-6	TRBD1	NA	TRBJ2-1	TGTGCCAGCAGCAAAAGACAGGGCTCTGGCAACAATGAGCAGTTCTTC	CASSKRQGSGNNEQFF
TRBV4-3	TRBD1	NA	TRBJ2-7	TGCGCCAGCAGCCAAGATCTAACAGACAGGGACGAGCAGTACTTC	CASSQDLTDRDEQYF
TRBV30	NA	NA	TRBJ2-5	TGTGCCTGGAGCCCGGGGAACCAAGAGACCCAGTACTTC	CAWSPGNQETQYF
TRBV27	NA	NA	TRBJ1-2	TGTGCCAGCACCCCCAGCCGGGGGGGTGGCTACACCTTC	CASTPSRGGGYTF
TRBV4-3	TRBD2	NA	TRBJ2-5	TGCGCCAGCAGCAAAGGGGAGGGAGAGACCCAGTACTTC	CASSKGEGETQYF
TRBV7-9	TRBD2	NA	TRBJ2-5	TGTGCCAGCAGCTCCTTGGGAGCGGGGGGCCCGCGGGAGACCCAGTACTTC	CASSSLGAGGPRETQYF
TRBV29-1	TRBD1	NA	TRBJ1-1	TGCAGCGTAGGCCTGATGAGACAGGGAATCCCTGAAGCTTTCTTT	CSVGLMRQGIPEAFF
TRBV7-9	TRBD1	few	TRBJ2-6	TGTGCCAGCAGCTCCCGGGACAGGGCGCCTGGGGCCAACGTCCTGACTTTC	CASSSRDRAPGANVLTF
TRBV27	TRBD1	few	TRBJ1-1	TGTGCCAGCAGTGACAGGGAACTCCTGAACACTGAAGCTTTCTTT	CASSDRELLNTEAFF
TRBV5-8	NA	NA	TRBJ2-7	TGTGCCAGCGGAACGGACAGACACTACGAGCAGTACTTC	CASGTDRHYEQYF
TRBV7-6	NA	NA	TRBJ1-3	TGTGCCAGCAGCGATAGCGGGGGGCAAGGAAACACCATATATTTT	CASSDSGGQGNTIYF
TRBV19	TRBD2	few	TRBJ2-5	TGTGCCAGTAGAGAAGCGGGGAGGGAGACCCAGTACTTC	CASREAGRETQYF
TRBV1	NA	NA	TRBJ2-5	TGCACCAGCAGCCAAGGCTCCGGACTAGCTAGCTCCCGGGAGACCCAGTACTTC	CTSSQGSGLASSRETQYF
TRBV27	TRBD1	NA	TRBJ1-2	TGTGCCAGCAGTAACCCCTCTGGGCAGGGGGCGCGTGGCTACACCTTC	CASSNPSGQGARGYTF
TRBV7-2	TRBD2	NA	TRBJ2-7	TGTGCCAGCAGCTTGGGGACTAGCGGAGAGCAGTACTTC	CASSLGTSGEQYF
TRBV19	NA	few	TRBJ1-5	TGTGCCAGTAGTATAGCCAGGAATAGCAATCAGCCCCAGCATTTT	CASSIARNSNQPQHF
TRBV5-8	NA	NA	TRBJ2-5	TGTGCCAGCAGAAAAACAGGGACCCAAGAGACCCAGTACTTC	CASRKTGTQETQYF
TRBV6-5	NA	NA	TRBJ1-3	TGTGCCAGCAGGATGACGCAGGGTTACACCATATATTTT	CASRMTQGYTIYF
TRBV28	NA	NA	TRBJ1-2	TGTGCCAGCAGTTTACTTCCCCAGGGATTCGGTGGCTACACCTTC	CASSLLPQGFGGYTF
TRBV27	TRBD2	once	TRBJ2-5	TGTGCCAGCAGCTTTCGGGAGGGAGAGACCCAGTACTTC	CASSFREGETQYF
TRBV28	NA	NA	TRBJ1-5	TGTGCCAGCAGGGGTATCGGGCAGCCCCAGCATTTT	CASRGIGQPQHF
TRBV14	TRBD1	NA	TRBJ1-2	TGTGCCAGCAGCCAAGAAGGACAGGGGATCGGCTACACCTTC	CASSQEGQGIGYTF
TRBV5-4	TRBD1	NA	TRBJ1-3	TGTGCCAGCAGCTCCCTGGACAGGAGCTCTGGAAACACCATATATTTT	CASSSLDRSSGNTIYF
TRBV29-1	NA	NA	TRBJ2-3	TGCAGCGTTGAAGGACGGCTAGGTCCAGGGTATAACACAGATACGCAGTATTTT	CSVEGRLGPGYNTDTQYF
TRBV7-2	TRBD1	NA	TRBJ1-2	TGTGCCAGCAGCTTAGACAGGGGGCCTGGCGGCTACACCTTC	CASSLDRGPGGYTF
TRBV27	NA	NA	TRBJ1-6	TGTGCCAGCGGAGATGGGAGAGTCTCGCCCCTCCACTTT	CASGDGRVSPLHF
TRBV18	NA	once	TRBJ2-1	TGTGCCAGCTCAGACTCGGGGAATGAGCAGTTCTTC	CASSDSGNEQFF
TRBV19	TRBD1	NA	TRBJ1-2	TGTGCCAGTAGTATACCGGGACAGAAGTCCTATGGCTACACCTTC	CASSIPGQKSYGYTF
TRBV12-3/TRBV12-4	NA	once	TRBJ1-1	TGTGCCAGCAGGGACGGGGACACTGAAGCTTTCTTT	CASRDGDTEAFF
TRBV24-1	NA	NA	TRBJ2-7	TGTGCCACCTCCCTGAACGGGTACGAGCAGTACTTC	CATSLNGYEQYF
TRBV5-1	NA	NA	TRBJ2-3	TGCGCCAGCAGCTTGGAGGGCGGGGCCACAGATACACAGTATTTT	CASSLEGGATDTQYF
TRBV9	NA	once	TRBJ1-5	TGTGCCAGCAGCGGGGGCGCTACGCCCAATCAGCCCCAGCATTTT	CASSGGATPNQPQHF
TRBV9	NA	NA	TRBJ2-3	TGTGCCAGCAGCGTAGGCGGAGGGCCTAGCACAGATACGCAGTATTTT	CASSVGGGPSTDTQYF
TRBV5-6	TRBD1	NA	TRBJ2-2	TGTGCCAGCAGCTTACAACAGACAGGGTCTGGGGAGCTGTTTTTT	CASSLQQTGSGELFF
TRBV10-1	NA	few	TRBJ1-2	TGCGCCTACCGAAGCAGGGGTGGGGAGTATGGCTACACCTTC	CAYRSRGGEYGYTF